This T cell receptor (beta chain) was recorded in a study of cytomegalovirus exposure and HLA in healthy donors. CDR3 length equals 14 residues. Trimming stripped 3 bases from V and 1 base from J, with 10 bases between. Germline lookup yields CDR1 LNHNV and CDR2 YYDKDF (reference sequence). Some clones are missing from TCRdb's copy, which holds only in-frame ones; the method was immunoSEQ multiplex PCR. The sample consists of approximately 82,000 clones, about 92% of them appearing once. The chain combines TRBV15 with TRBJ2-7; D may be TRBD1 (6 bases). The sequence was collected from a young man in good health and CMV-seronegative. The sample was PBMCs. CDR3 region: CATSSSGQSYEQYF. For the CDR3, the DNA is TGTGCCACCAGCAGTTCGGGACAATCCTACGAGCAGTACTTC. Looking up the rest from reference TRBV15 and TRBJ2-7 gives the full variable domain: DAMVIQNPRYQVTQFGKPVTLSCSQTLNHNVMYWYQQKSSQAPKLLFHYYDKDFNNEADTPDNFQSRRPNTSFCFLDIRSPGLGDTAMYLCATSSSGQSYEQYFGPGTRLTVT.